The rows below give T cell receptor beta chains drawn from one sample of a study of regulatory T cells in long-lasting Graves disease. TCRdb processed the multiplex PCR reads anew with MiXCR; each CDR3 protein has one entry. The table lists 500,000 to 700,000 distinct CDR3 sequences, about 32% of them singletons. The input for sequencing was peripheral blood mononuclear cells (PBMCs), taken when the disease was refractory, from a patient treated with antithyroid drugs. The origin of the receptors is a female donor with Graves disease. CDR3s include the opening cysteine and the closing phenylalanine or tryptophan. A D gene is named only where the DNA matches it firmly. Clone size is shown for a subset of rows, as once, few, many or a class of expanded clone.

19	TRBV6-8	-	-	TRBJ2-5	CASSYSKDPGGQGQETQYF	TGTGCCAGCAGTTACTCAAAGGATCCTGGGGGGCAGGGCCAAGAGACCCAGTACTTC
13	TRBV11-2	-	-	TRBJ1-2	CASSLGPPDGYTF	TGTGCCAGCAGCTTAGGACCCCCTGATGGCTACACCTTC
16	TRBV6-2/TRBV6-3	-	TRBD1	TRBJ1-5	CASSVLRGPSNQPQHF	TGTGCCAGCAGTGTCCTCAGGGGGCCCTCCAATCAGCCCCAGCATTTT
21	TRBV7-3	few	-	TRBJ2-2	CASSGKRGTGSRIPNTGELFF	TGTGCCAGCAGCGGAAAAAGGGGAACAGGGTCAAGGATTCCGAACACCGGGGAGCTGTTTTTT
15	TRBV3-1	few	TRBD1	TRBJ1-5	CASSRDSYSNQPQHF	TGTGCCAGCAGCCGGGACAGCTATAGCAATCAGCCCCAGCATTTT
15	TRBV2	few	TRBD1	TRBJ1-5	CASTGTGGAGQPQHF	TGTGCCAGCACCGGGACAGGGGGCGCGGGTCAGCCCCAGCATTTT
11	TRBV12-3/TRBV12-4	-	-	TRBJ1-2	CASSFSPSVTF	TGTGCCAGCAGTTTTTCCCCTTCTGTCACCTTC
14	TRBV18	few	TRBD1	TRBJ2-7	CASSPPGTGDEQYF	TGTGCCAGCTCACCACCCGGGACAGGGGACGAGCAGTACTTC
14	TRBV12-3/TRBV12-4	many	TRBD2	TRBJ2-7	CASRPAGGTYEQYF	TGTGCCAGCAGACCAGCGGGAGGAACCTACGAGCAGTACTTC
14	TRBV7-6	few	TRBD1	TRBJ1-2	CASSRLGQGVGYTF	TGTGCCAGCAGTCGACTGGGACAGGGGGTTGGCTACACCTTC
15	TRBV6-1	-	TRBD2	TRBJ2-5	CASSATSGQPGTQYF	TGTGCCAGCAGTGCGACTAGCGGGCAGCCAGGGACCCAGTACTTC
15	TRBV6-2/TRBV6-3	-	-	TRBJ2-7	CASSYSMDPRSEQYF	TGTGCCAGCAGTTACTCGATGGACCCCCGTTCCGAGCAGTACTTC
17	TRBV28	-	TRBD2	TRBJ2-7	CASSPRPSGSLSYEQYF	TGTGCCAGCAGTCCGAGACCTAGCGGGAGTTTGTCCTACGAGCAGTACTTC
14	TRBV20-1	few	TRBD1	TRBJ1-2	CSARTSRGLRGYTF	TGCAGTGCTAGAACAAGCAGGGGGCTACGTGGCTACACCTTC
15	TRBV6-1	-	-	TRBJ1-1	CASSGEQGWNTEAFF	TGTGCCAGCAGTGGCGAGCAGGGGTGGAACACTGAAGCTTTCTTT
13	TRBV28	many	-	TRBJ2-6	CASSFGAPNVLTF	TGTGCCAGCAGTTTCGGGGCTCCCAACGTCCTGACTTTC
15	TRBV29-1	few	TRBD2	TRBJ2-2	CSVGLNSGSTGELFF	TGCAGCGTTGGCCTAAATAGCGGGAGCACCGGGGAGCTGTTTTTT
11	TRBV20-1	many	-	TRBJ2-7	CSARDSYEQYF	TGCAGTGCTAGGGACAGCTACGAGCAGTACTTC
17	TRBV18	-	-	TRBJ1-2	CASSPTPSGPRGYGYTF	TGTGCCAGCTCACCAACTCCGTCGGGTCCTAGGGGCTATGGCTACACCTTC
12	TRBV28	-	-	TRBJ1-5	CASSIGVPTQHF	TGTGCCAGCAGCATTGGCGTCCCAACCCAGCATTTT